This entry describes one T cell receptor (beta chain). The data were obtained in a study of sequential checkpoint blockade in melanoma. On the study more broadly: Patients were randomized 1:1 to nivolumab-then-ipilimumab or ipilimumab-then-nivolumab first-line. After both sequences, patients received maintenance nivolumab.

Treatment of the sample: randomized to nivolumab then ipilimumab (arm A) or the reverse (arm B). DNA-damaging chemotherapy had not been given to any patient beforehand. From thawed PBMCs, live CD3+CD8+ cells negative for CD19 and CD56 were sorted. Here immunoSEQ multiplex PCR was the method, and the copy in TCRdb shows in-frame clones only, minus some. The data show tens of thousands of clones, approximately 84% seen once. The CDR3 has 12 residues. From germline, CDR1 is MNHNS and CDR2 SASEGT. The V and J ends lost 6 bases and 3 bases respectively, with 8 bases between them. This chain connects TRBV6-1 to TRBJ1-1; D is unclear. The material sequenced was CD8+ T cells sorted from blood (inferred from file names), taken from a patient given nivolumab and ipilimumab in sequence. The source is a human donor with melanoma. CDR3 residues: CASRGGYTEAFF. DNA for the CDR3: TGTGCCAGCAGAGGCGGGTACACTGAAGCTTTCTTT.